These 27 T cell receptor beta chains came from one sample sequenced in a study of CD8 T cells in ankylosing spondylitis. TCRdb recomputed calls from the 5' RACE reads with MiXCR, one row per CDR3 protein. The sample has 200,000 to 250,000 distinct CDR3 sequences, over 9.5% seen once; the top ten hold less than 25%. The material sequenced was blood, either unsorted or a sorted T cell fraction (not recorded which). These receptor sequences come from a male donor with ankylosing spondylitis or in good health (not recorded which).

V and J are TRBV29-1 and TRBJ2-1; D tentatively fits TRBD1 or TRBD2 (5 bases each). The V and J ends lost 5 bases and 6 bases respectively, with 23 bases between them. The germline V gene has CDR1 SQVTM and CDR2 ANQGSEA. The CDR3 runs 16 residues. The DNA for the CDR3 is TGCAGCGTTCCCGCTCCTATGGGGGTGATTGGCAATGAGCAGTTCTTC. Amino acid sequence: CSVPAPMGVIGNEQFF.

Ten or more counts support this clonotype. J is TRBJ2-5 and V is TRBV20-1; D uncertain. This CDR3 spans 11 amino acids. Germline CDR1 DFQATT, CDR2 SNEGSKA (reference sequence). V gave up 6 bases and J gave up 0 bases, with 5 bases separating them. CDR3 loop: CSAEYQETQYF. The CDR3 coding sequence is TGCAGTGCCGAGTACCAAGAGACCCAGTACTTC.

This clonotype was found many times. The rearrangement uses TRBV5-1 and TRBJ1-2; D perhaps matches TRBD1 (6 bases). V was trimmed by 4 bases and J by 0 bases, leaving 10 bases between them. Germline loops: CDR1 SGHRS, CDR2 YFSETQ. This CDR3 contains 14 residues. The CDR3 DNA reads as TGCGCCAGCAGCCCGGACAGTTCTAACTATGGCTACACCTTC. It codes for CASSPDSSNYGYTF.

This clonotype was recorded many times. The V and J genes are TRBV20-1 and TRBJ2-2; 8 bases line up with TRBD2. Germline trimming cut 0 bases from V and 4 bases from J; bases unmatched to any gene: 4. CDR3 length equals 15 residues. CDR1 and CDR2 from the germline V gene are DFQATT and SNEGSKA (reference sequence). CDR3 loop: CSARDAGGLTGELFF. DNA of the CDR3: TGCAGTGCTAGAGACGCGGGGGGTCTCACCGGGGAGCTGTTTTTT.

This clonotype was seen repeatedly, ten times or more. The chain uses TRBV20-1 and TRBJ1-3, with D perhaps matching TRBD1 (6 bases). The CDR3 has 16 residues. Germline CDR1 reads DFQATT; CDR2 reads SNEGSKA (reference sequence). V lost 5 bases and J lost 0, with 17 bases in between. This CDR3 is CSAVYRQASSGNTIYF. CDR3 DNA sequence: TGCAGTGCTGTGTACAGACAGGCCAGCTCTGGAAACACCATATATTTT.

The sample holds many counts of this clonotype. The CDR3 reads CASGKTESYGYTF. Written as DNA, the CDR3 is TGTGCCAGCGGGAAGACAGAGAGCTATGGCTACACCTTC. V usage is TRBV6-1 and J usage is TRBJ1-2; a weak D match, TRBD1 (5 bases). V dropped 8 bases and J dropped 4 bases, with 14 bases sitting between them. Per the germline V gene, CDR1 is MNHNS and CDR2 is SASEGT. The CDR3 contains 13 residues.

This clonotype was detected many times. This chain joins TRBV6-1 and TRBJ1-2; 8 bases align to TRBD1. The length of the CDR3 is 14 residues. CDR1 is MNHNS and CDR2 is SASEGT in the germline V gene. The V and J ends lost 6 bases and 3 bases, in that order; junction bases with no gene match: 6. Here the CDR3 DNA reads TGTGCCAGCAGGGCCTCGGGACAGGACTATGGCTACACCTTC. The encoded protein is CASRASGQDYGYTF.

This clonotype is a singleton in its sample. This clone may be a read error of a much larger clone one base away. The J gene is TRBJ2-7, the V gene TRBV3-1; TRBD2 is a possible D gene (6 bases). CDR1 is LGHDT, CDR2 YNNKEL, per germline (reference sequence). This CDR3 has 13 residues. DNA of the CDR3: TGTGCCAGCAGCCAAGATCTTGCGGGGCAAGAGGCCTTC. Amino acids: CASSQDLAGQEAF.

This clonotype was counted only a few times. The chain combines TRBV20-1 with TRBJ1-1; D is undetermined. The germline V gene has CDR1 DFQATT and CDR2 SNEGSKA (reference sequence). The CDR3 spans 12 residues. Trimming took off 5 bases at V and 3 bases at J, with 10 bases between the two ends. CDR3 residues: CSAERAHTEAFF. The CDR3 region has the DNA TGCAGTGCTGAGAGGGCTCACACTGAAGCTTTCTTT.

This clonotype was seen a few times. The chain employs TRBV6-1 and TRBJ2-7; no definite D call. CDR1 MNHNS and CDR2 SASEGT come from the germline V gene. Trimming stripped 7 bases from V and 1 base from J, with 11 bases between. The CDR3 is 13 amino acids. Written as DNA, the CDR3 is TGTGCCAGCAACTCTGACGAGTCCTACGAGCAGTACTTC. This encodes CASNSDESYEQYF.

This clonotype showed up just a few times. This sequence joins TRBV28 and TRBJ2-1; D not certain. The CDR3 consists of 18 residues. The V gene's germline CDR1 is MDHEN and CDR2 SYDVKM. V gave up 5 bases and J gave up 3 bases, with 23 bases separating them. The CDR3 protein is CASSLSHGSRTGYNEQFF. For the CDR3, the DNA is TGTGCCAGCAGTCTCTCACACGGTTCCCGCACTGGCTACAATGAGCAGTTCTTC.

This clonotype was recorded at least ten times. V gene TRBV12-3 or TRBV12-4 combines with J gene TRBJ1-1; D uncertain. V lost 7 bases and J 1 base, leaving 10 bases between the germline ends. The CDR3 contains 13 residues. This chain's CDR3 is CASISFSNTEAFF. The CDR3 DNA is TGTGCCAGCATAAGTTTTTCGAACACTGAAGCTTTCTTT.

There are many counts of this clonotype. The CDR3 coding sequence is TGTGCCAGCAGCCGCCTGCCGGGATTAAGTCGGGAAAAACTGTTTTTT. Its protein is CASSRLPGLSREKLFF. The chain links TRBV3-1 to TRBJ1-4; D is unresolved. Trimming stripped 4 bases from V and 8 bases from J, with 20 bases between. Per the germline V gene, CDR1 is LGHDT and CDR2 is YNNKEL (reference sequence). This CDR3 has 16 residues. Variable domain in full (rest from reference TRBV3-1 and TRBJ1-4): DTAVSQTPKYLVTQMGNDKSIKCEQNLGHDTMYWYKQDSKKFLKIMFSYNNKELIINETVPNRFSPKSPDKAHLNLHINSLELGDSAVYFCASSRLPGLSREKLFFGSGTQLSVL.

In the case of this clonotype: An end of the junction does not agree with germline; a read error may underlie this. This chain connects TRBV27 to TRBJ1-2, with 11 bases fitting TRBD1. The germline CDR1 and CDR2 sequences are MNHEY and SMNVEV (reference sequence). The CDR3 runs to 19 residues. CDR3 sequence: CASCLFSEIAGQGDDGYTF. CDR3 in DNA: TGTGCCAGCTGTTTATTTAGCGAGATTGCGGGACAGGGGGACGATGGCTACACCTTC.

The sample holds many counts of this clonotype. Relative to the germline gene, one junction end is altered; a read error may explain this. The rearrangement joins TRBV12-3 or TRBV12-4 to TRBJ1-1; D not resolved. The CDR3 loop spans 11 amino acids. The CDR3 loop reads CASSLGSEAFF. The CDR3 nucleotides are TGTGCCAGCAGCTTAGGATCTGAAGCTTTCTTT.

CDR3 DNA sequence: TGTGCCAGCAGTCCCTTAGACGAGCAGTACTTC. The encoded protein is CASSPLDEQYF. The chain recombines TRBV6-2 or TRBV6-3 with TRBJ2-7, with D hard to call. Trimming removed 5 bases from V and 5 bases from J, with 7 bases in between. Germline V gene lookup returns CDR1 MNHEY and CDR2 SVGEGT. This CDR3 is built from 11 residues.

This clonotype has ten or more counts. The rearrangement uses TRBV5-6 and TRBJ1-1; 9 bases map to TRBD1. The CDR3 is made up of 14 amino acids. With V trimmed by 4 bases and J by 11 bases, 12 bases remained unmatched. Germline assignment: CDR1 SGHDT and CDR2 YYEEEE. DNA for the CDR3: TGTGCCAGCAGCGACCGGGACAGGGACGTTGGCGCTTTCTTT. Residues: CASSDRDRDVGAFF.

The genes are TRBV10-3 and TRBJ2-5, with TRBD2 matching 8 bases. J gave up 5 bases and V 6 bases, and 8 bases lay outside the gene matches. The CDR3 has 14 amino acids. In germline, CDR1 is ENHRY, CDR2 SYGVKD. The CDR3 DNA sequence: TGTGCCATCAGAAAGGGACTAGAGAGCGAGACCCAGTACTTC. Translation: CAIRKGLESETQYF.

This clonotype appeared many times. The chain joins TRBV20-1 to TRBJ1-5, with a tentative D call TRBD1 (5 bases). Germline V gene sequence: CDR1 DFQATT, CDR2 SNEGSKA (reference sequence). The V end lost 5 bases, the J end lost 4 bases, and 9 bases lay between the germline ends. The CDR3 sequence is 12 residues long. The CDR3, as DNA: TGCAGTGCTCGGGGGGGTAATCAGCCCCAGCATTTT. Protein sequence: CSARGGNQPQHF.

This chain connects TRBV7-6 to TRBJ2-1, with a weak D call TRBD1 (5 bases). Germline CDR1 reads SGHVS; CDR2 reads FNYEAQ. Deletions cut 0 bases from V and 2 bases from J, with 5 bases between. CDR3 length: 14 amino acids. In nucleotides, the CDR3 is TGTGCCAGCAGCTTAGCGGACACCTACAATGAGCAGTTCTTC. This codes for CASSLADTYNEQFF.

CDR3 region: CASSQGGGGQPQHF. CDR3 in DNA: TGTGCCAGCAGCCAAGGGGGAGGCGGTCAGCCCCAGCATTTT. This rearrangement joins TRBV3-1 to TRBJ1-5; D gene unclear. The CDR3 totals 14 residues. Trimming took off 1 base at V and 6 bases at J, with 10 bases between the two ends. Looked up from germline, CDR1 is LGHDT and CDR2 is YNNKEL (reference sequence).

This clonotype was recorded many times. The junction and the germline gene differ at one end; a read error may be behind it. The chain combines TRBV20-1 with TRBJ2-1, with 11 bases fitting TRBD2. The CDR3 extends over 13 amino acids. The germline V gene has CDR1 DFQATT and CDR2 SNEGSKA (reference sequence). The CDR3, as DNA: TGCAGTGCTGCCCAGGGACTAGCGGCCCCCCCAGACTTC. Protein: CSAAQGLAAPPDF.

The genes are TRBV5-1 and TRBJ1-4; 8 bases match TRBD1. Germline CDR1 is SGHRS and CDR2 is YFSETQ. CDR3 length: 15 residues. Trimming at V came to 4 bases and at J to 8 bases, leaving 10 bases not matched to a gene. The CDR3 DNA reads TGCGCCAGCAGCCCGCAGGGGGCGGTGGAGGAAAAACTGTTTTTT. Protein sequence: CASSPQGAVEEKLFF.

The CDR3, as DNA: TGTGCCACCAGCAGAGATCCTGCCAGAGATACGCAGTATTTT. It encodes CATSRDPARDTQYF. The chain carries TRBV15 and TRBJ2-3; D unresolved. V was trimmed by 0 bases and J by 5 bases, leaving 9 bases between them. The length of the CDR3 is 14 residues. Germline assignment: CDR1 LNHNV and CDR2 YYDKDF (reference sequence).

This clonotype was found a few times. The CDR3 coding sequence is TGTGCCAGCAGAGACCGCGGGGGAATCCATGGCTACACCTTC. Amino acids: CASRDRGGIHGYTF. The chain links TRBV28 to TRBJ1-2, with TRBD1 as a possible D gene (5 bases). Germline CDR1 is MDHEN and CDR2 is SYDVKM. The ends were cut back, 6 bases at V and 6 bases at J, with 17 bases in the middle. The CDR3 has 14 residues.

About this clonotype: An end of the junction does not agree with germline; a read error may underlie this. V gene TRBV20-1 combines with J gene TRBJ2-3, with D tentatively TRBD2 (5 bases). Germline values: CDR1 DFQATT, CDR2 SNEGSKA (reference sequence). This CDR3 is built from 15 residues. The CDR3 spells CSARVPLAGYDMQYF. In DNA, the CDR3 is TGCAGTGCTAGAGTCCCGCTAGCCGGGTATGATATGCAGTATTTT.

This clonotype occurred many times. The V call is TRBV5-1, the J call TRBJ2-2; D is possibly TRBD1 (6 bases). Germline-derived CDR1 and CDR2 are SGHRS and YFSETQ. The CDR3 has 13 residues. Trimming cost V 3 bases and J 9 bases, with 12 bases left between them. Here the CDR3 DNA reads TGCGCCAGCAGCTGGGAGACAGGACGGGAGCTGTTTTTT. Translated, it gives CASSWETGRELFF. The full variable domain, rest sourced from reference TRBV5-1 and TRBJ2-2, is KAGVTQTPRYLIKTRGQQVTLSCSPISGHRSVSWYQQTPGQGLQFLFEYFSETQRNKGNFPGRFSGRQFSNSRSEMNVSTLELGDSALYLCASSWETGRELFFGEGSRLTVL.